The clone carrying this T cell receptor beta chain has only one observation. The data belong to a study of blood T cell repertoires in COVID-19. Across the whole study: Italy, Spain and the United States were the sources of the convalescent and acute COVID-19 samples. The analysed material was cDNA or gDNA that came from T cells, B-cell-depleted T cells, or PBMCs.

Under the authors' procedure: Nucleated cell number was recorded as an estimate derived from reference gene primer amplification. Sequencing was performed with immunoSEQ multiplex PCR; in TCRdb, only in-frame clones are kept and a portion is missing. V and J calls and clone size are as listed in that table; D and trimming were resolved from the DNA. The table includes 67,000 or so clones, around 85% detected once. The CDR3 has 15 amino acids. Germline-derived CDR1 and CDR2 are MGHRA and YSYEKL. V lost 3 bases and J lost 4, with 16 bases in between. V gene TRBV4-1 combines with J gene TRBJ2-7, with D unresolved. The sequence came from a man between 65 and 85 years old with acute or convalescent COVID-19. Sequencing was performed on peripheral blood. Here the CDR3 reads CASSQLVAGLYEQYF. The CDR3 nucleotides are TGCGCCAGCAGCCAGCTCGTGGCAGGCCTGTACGAGCAGTACTTC.